The sequence of this T cell receptor beta chain was determined in a study of radiation and T cells in renal cell carcinoma. The table came from immunoSEQ multiplex PCR; TCRdb's copy has only in-frame clones and leaves some out. This sample has some 50,000 clones, with 75% to 85% found just once. Specified time point: blood 2 weeks post-SBRT. Regarding treatment: 15 Gy SBRT to primary tumor, nephrectomy 4 weeks later. Blood was sampled at baseline, 2 weeks and 4 weeks after SBRT. The patient's renal cell carcinoma had clear cell pathology. Study-wide points: In blood, top tumor clones expanded by 2 weeks, shrinking by 4. Baseline intratumoral clonotype presence is unknown without pretreatment biopsies.

As regards this clone: The antigen is unknown.

The V segment lost 7 bases and the J segment 6 bases; nucleotides outside the gene matches: 19. This CDR3 has 19 residues. The germline V gene has CDR1 SGHTA and CDR2 FQGNSA. This TCR came from a woman in her 70s with renal cell carcinoma. The input for sequencing was blood, taken from a patient whose treatment included radiotherapy and nephrectomy. This chain connects TRBV7-2 to TRBJ2-1, with 12 bases that match TRBD2. The CDR3, as DNA: TGTGCCAGCACCAAATGGGGTCAAGGGGGGGGACTAGCGGGCAATGAGCAGTTCTTC. This encodes CASTKWGQGGGLAGNEQFF. Looking up the rest from reference TRBV7-2 and TRBJ2-1 gives the full variable domain: GAGVSQSPSNKVTEKGKDVELRCDPISGHTALYWYRQSLGQGLEFLIYFQGNSAPDKSGLPSDRFSAERTGGSVSTLTIQRTQQEDSAVYLCASTKWGQGGGLAGNEQFFGPGTRLTVL.